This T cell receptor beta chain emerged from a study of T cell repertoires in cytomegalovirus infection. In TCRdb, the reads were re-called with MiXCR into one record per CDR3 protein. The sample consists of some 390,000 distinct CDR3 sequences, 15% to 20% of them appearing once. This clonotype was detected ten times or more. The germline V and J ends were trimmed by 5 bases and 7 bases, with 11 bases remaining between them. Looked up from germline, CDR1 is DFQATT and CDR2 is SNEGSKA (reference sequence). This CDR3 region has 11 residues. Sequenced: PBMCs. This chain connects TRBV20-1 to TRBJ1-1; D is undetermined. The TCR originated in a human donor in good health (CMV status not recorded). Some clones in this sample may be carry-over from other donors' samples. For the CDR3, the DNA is TGCAGTGCTGCCGCACAAATTGAAGCTTTCTTT. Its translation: CSAAAQIEAFF.